This T cell receptor beta chain was identified during a study of PD-L1 blockade in urothelial cancer. Study details: Males with bladder-origin urothelial cancer made up about 85% of the roughly 29 patients. Blood samples had a median of about 150,000 T cells.

The time point was: peripheral blood 6 weeks after treatment start. Pretreatment and on-treatment samples were taken, numbering 1 to 8 per patient. Germline CDR1 reads LNHDA; CDR2 reads SQIVND (reference sequence). The CDR3 consists of 14 residues. V gave up 7 bases and J gave up 5 bases, with 15 bases separating them. Added to each PCR by spiking were synthetic TCR analog templates. Profiled with immunoSEQ multiplex PCR; TCRdb holds only in-frame clones, not every one. Of 120,000 or so clones listed, roughly 83% were seen once; the top ten hold roughly 2.4%. This sequence joins TRBV19 and TRBJ1-5; D is possibly TRBD1 (5 bases). The sequencing used PBMCs, collected around atezolizumab (anti-PD-L1) treatment. The receptor's source is a man aged 45-65 years with urothelial cancer. The CDR3, as DNA: TGTGCCAGTACCAACCGGCAGGGCTATCAGCCCCAGCATTTT. The encoded protein is CASTNRQGYQPQHF.